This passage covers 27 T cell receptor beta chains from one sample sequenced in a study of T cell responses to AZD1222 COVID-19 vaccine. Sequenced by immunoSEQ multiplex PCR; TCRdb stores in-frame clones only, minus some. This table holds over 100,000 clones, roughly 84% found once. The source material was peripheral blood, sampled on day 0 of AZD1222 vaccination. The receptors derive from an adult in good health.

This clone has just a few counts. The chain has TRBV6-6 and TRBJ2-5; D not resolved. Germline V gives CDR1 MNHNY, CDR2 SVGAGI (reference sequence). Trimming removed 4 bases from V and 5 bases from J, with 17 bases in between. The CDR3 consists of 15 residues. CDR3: CASSSLGSTGETQYF. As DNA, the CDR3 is TGTGCCAGCAGTTCCTTAGGATCAACCGGGGAGACCCAGTACTTC.

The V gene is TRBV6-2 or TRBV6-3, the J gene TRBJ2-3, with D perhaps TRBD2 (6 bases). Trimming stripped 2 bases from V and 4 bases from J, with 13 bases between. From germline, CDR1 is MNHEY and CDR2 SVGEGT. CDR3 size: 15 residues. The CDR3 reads CASSYGGANSDTQYF. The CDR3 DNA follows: TGTGCCAGCAGTTACGGCGGGGCGAACTCAGATACGCAGTATTTT.

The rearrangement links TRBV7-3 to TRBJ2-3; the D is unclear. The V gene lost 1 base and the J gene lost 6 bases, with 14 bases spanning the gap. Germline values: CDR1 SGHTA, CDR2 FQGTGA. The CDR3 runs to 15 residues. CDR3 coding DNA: TGTGCCAGCAGCTTAAGGGCAGCCCTAGGGGATACGCAGTATTTT. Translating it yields CASSLRAALGDTQYF.

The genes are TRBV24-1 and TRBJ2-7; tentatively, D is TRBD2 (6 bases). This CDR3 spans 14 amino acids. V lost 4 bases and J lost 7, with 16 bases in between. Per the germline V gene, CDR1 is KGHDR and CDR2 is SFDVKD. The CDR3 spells CATSEAGSLYEQYF. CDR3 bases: TGTGCCACCAGTGAGGCCGGGAGTCTTTATGAGCAGTACTTC.

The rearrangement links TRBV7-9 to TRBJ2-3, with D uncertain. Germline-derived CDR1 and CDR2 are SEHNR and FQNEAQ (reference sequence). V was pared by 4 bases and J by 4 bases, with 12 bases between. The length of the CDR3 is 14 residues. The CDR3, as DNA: TGTGCCAGCAGCTGGAAGGACGAAGCAGATACGCAGTATTTT. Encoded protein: CASSWKDEADTQYF.

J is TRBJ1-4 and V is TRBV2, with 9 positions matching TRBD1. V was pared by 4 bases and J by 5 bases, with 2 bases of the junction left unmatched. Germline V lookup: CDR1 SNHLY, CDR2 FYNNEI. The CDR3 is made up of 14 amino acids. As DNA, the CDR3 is TGTGCCAGCAGTGGTGGACAGGGGAATGAAAAACTGTTTTTT. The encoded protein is CASSGGQGNEKLFF.

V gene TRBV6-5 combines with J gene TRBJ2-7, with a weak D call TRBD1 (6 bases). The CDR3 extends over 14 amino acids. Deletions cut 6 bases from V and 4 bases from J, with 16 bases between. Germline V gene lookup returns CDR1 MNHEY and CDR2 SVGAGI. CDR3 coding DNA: TGTGCCAGCAGCCGATTCGACAGGCCTTACGAGCAGTACGTC. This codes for CASSRFDRPYEQYV.

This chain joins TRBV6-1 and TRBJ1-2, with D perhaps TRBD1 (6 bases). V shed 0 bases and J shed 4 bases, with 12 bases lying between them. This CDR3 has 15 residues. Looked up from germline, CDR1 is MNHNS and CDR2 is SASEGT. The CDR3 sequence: CASSEARGNSYGYTF. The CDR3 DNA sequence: TGTGCCAGCAGTGAAGCGAGGGGGAATAGCTATGGCTACACCTTC.

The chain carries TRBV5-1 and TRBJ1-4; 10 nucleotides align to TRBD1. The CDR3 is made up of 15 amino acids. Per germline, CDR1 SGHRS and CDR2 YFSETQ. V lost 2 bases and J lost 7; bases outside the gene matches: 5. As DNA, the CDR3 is TGCGCCAGCAGCTTAACCGGGACAGGGGTTGAAAAACTGTTTTTT. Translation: CASSLTGTGVEKLFF.

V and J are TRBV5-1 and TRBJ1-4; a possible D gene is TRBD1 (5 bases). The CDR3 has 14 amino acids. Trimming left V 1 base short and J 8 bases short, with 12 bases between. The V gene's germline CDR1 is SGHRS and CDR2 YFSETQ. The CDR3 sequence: CASSLQSTDEKLFF. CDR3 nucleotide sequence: TGCGCCAGCAGCTTGCAGTCGACAGACGAAAAACTGTTTTTT.

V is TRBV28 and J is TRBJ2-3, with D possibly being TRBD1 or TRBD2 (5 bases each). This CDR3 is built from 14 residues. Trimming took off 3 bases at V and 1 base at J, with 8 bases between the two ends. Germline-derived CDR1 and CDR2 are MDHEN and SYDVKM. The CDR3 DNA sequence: TGTGCCAGCAGTTTGGTGGGGGGCACAGATACGCAGTATTTT. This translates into CASSLVGGTDTQYF.

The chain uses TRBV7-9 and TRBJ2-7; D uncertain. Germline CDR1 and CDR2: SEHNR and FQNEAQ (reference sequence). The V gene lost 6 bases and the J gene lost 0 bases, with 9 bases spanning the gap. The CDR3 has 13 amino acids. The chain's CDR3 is CASSPGLSYEQYV. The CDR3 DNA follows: TGTGCCAGCAGTCCTGGCCTCTCCTACGAGCAGTACGTC.

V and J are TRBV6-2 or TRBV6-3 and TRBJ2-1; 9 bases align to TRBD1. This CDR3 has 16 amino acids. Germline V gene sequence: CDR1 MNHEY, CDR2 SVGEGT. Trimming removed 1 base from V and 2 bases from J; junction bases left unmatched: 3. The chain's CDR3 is CASSYLGQGAYNEQFF. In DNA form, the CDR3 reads TGTGCCAGCAGTTACTTGGGACAGGGTGCCTACAATGAGCAGTTCTTC.

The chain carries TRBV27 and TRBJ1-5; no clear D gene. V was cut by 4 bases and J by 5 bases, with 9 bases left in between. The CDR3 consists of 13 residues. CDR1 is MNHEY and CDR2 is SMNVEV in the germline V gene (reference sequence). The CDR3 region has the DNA TGTGCCAGCAGTTACGGGGAATATCAGCCCCAGCATTTT. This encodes CASSYGEYQPQHF.

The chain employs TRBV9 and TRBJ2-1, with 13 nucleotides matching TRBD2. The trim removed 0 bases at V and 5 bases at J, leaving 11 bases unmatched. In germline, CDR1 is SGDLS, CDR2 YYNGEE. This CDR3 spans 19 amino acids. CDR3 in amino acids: CASSVELGLAGAVNNEQFF. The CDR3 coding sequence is TGTGCCAGCAGCGTAGAGTTAGGACTAGCGGGAGCGGTAAACAATGAGCAGTTCTTC.

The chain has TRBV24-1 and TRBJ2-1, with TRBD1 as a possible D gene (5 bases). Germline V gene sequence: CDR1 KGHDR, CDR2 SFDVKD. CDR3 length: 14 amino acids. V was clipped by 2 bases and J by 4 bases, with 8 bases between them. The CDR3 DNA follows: TGTGCCACCAGTGATTCAAGGGGTTACAATGAGCAGTTCTTC. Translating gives CATSDSRGYNEQFF.

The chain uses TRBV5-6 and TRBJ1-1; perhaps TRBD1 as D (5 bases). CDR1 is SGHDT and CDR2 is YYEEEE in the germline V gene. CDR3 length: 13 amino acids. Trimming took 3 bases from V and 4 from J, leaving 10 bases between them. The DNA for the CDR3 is TGTGCCAGCAGCTCCCGTGGGGGCACTGAAGCTTTCTTT. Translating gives CASSSRGGTEAFF.

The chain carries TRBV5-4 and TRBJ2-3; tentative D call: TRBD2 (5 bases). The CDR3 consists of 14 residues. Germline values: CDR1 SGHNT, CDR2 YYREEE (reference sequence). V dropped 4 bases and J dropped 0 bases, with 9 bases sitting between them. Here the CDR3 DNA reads TGTGCCAGCAGCGCGGACTCGAGCACAGATACGCAGTATTTT. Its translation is CASSADSSTDTQYF.

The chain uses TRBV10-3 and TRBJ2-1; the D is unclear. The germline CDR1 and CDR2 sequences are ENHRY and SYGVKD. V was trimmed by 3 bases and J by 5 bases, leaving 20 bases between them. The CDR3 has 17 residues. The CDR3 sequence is CAISDSLSAGINNEQFF. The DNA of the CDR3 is TGTGCCATCAGTGATTCCCTCAGCGCAGGAATTAACAATGAGCAGTTCTTC.

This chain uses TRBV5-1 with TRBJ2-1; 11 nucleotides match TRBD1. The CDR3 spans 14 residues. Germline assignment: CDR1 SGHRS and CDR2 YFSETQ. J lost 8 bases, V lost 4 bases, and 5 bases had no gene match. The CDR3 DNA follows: TGCGCCAGCAGCCGGGACAGGGGGACGGATGAGCAGTTCTTC. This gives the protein CASSRDRGTDEQFF. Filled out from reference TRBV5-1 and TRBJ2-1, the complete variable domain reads KAGVTQTPRYLIKTRGQQVTLSCSPISGHRSVSWYQQTPGQGLQFLFEYFSETQRNKGNFPGRFSGRQFSNSRSEMNVSTLELGDSALYLCASSRDRGTDEQFFGPGTRLTVL.

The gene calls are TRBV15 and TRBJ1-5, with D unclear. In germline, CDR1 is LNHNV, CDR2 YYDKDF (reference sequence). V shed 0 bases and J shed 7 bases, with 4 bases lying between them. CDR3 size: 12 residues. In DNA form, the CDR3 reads TGTGCCACCAGCAGAGATATGCAGCCCCAGCATTTT. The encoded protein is CATSRDMQPQHF.

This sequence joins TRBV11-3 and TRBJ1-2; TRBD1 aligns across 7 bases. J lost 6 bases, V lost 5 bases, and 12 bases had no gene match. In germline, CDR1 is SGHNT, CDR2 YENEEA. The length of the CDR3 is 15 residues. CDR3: CASSTKQGKRDGYTF. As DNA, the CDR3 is TGTGCCAGCAGCACTAAACAGGGGAAGAGGGATGGCTACACCTTC. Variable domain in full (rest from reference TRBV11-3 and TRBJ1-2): EAGVVQSPRYKIIEKKQPVAFWCNPISGHNTLYWYLQNLGQGPELLIRYENEEAVDDSQLPKDRFSAERLKGVDSTLKIQPAELGDSAVYLCASSTKQGKRDGYTFGSGTRLTVV.

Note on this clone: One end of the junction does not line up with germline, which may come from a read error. The CDR3 coding sequence is TGTGCCAGTAGTAACCGGGACCGTTACTCTATCGCCTTC. It yields the protein CASSNRDRYSIAF. The chain couples TRBV19 to TRBJ1-2, with a possible D match to TRBD1 (5 bases). This CDR3 spans 13 amino acids. CDR1 LNHDA and CDR2 SQIVND come from the germline V gene (reference sequence).

This CDR3 is CASRTSSSNTGELFF. The CDR3 DNA follows: TGTGCCAGCAGGACTAGCAGTTCGAACACCGGGGAGCTGTTTTTT. The chain uses TRBV5-4 and TRBJ2-2, with TRBD2 matching 7 bases. Germline V gene lookup returns CDR1 SGHNT and CDR2 YYREEE (reference sequence). Unmatched junction bases numbered 4, after V lost 5 bases and J lost 0 bases. This CDR3 has 15 residues. The whole variable domain, remainder taken from reference TRBV5-4 and TRBJ2-2, is ETGVTQSPTHLIKTRGQQVTLRCSSQSGHNTVSWYQQALGQGPQFIFQYYREEENGRGNFPPRFSGLQFPNYSSELNVNALELDDSALYLCASRTSSSNTGELFFGEGSRLTVL.

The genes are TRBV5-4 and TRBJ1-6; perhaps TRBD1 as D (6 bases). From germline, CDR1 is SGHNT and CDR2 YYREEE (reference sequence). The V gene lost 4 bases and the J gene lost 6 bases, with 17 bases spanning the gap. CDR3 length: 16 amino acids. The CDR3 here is CASSVDSLRGNSPLHF. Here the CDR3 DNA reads TGTGCCAGCAGCGTGGACAGTCTCCGTGGTAATTCACCCCTCCACTTT.

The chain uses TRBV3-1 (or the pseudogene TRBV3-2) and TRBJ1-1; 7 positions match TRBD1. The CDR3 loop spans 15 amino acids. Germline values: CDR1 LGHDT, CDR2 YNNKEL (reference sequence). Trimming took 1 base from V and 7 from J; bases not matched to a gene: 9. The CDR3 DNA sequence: TGTGCCAGCAGCCAAGTAGAGACAGGGCGCGGTGAAGCTTTCTTT. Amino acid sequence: CASSQVETGRGEAFF.

For the CDR3, the DNA is TGTGCCATCAGTGAGTCCCGGGACAGGAACGGTGGCTACACCTTC. It translates to CAISESRDRNGGYTF. V usage is TRBV10-3 and J usage is TRBJ1-2; 8 bases are a match to TRBD1. The CDR3 has 15 residues. J was trimmed by 7 bases and V by 0 bases; bases with no gene match: 7. In germline, CDR1 is ENHRY, CDR2 SYGVKD.